A single sample is the source of the 26 T cell receptor beta chains below, sequenced in a study of PD-1 blockade in classical Hodgkin lymphoma. The method was immunoSEQ multiplex PCR; TCRdb's version includes in-frame clones alone and lacks a portion of them. This sample has 25,000 to 30,000 clones; roughly 80% occur once, and the top ten carry approximately 0.65%. Time point here: cycle 4 day 1 (C4D1), after five to seven weeks of nivolumab. Every patient was affected by relapse after autologous stem cell transplantation, while exposure to brentuximab vedotin was not uniform. Out of thawed PBMCs, magnetic negative selection purified CD4+ T cells. The sample was CD4+ T cells from blood, taken before the fourth cycle of nivolumab. These receptors all come from a human donor with classical Hodgkin lymphoma.

The J gene is TRBJ2-3, the V gene TRBV5-1, with 12 bases aligning to TRBD2. The V segment lost 0 bases and the J segment 5 bases; nucleotides outside the gene matches: 7. Germline-derived CDR1 and CDR2 are SGHRS and YFSETQ. The CDR3 totals 17 residues. The CDR3 protein is CASSLVAVLAGGDTQYF. In DNA form, the CDR3 reads TGCGCCAGCAGCTTGGTGGCTGTACTAGCGGGAGGAGATACGCAGTATTTT.

The J gene is TRBJ2-2, the V gene TRBV2, with D possibly matching TRBD2 (6 bases). This CDR3 comprises 15 residues. Germline V gene sequence: CDR1 SNHLY, CDR2 FYNNEI. The V end lost 4 bases, the J end lost 6 bases, and 15 bases lay between the germline ends. The CDR3: CASSVQFGGSGELFF. DNA of the CDR3: TGTGCCAGCAGTGTTCAATTCGGAGGGTCCGGGGAGCTGTTTTTT.

The sample holds a few counts of this clone. This chain joins TRBV7-9 and TRBJ1-3; the D is unclear. Germline V gene sequence: CDR1 SEHNR, CDR2 FQNEAQ (reference sequence). The CDR3 is made up of 12 amino acids. V was clipped by 2 bases and J by 6 bases, with 5 bases between them. CDR3 sequence reads: CASSLTENTIYF. For the CDR3, the DNA is TGTGCCAGCAGCTTAACCGAAAACACCATATATTTT.

CDR3 bases: TGTGCCAGCAGTGCCGGGACACCTTCGGGACCGTACGAGCAGTACTTC. Translation: CASSAGTPSGPYEQYF. The gene calls are TRBV2 and TRBJ2-7; perhaps TRBD1 as D (6 bases). This CDR3 is built from 16 residues. V was pared by 4 bases and J by 4 bases, with 20 bases between. Germline V gives CDR1 SNHLY, CDR2 FYNNEI.

The CDR3, as DNA: TGTGCCAGTAGTCCTCGGACAGGGAGGAACACCGGGGAGCTGTTTTTT. Amino acid sequence: CASSPRTGRNTGELFF. V and J are TRBV19 and TRBJ2-2, with 8 positions matching TRBD1. Germline V gene data show CDR1 as LNHDA and CDR2 as SQIVND (reference sequence). This CDR3 region has 16 residues. With V trimmed by 5 bases and J by 1 base, 6 bases remained unmatched.

The genes are TRBV6-6 and TRBJ2-7; 10 nucleotides agree with TRBD1. The germline V gene encodes CDR1 MNHNY and CDR2 SVGAGI (reference sequence). CDR3 length equals 16 residues. J lost 6 bases, V lost 4 bases, and 12 bases had no gene match. CDR3 sequence (DNA): TGTGCCAGCAGTTCCGTACCTCGACAGGGGGCCGGCGAGCAGTACTTC. It codes for CASSSVPRQGAGEQYF.

This rearrangement joins TRBV5-1 to TRBJ2-7; TRBD1 matches at 10 bases. V lost 2 bases, J lost 1 base, and 6 bases stayed unmatched. Germline CDR1 and CDR2: SGHRS and YFSETQ. There are 16 residues in the CDR3. The CDR3 DNA reads as TGCGCCAGCAGCTTAAGACCGGGACAGGGGTCCTACGAGCAGTACTTC. Its translation is CASSLRPGQGSYEQYF.

This sequence joins TRBV9 and TRBJ2-7; TRBD2 is a possible D gene (6 bases). The CDR3 runs to 14 residues. Germline CDR1 and CDR2: SGDLS and YYNGEE. V was trimmed by 2 bases and J by 4 bases, leaving 13 bases between them. The CDR3 nucleotides are TGTGCCAGCAGCGTGGGACGGGGGAGGTACGAGCAGTACTTC. It yields the protein CASSVGRGRYEQYF.

This chain uses TRBV6-4 with TRBJ2-6; D is unresolved. The V end was cut by 8 bases, the J end by 1 base, with 18 bases between. Germline lookup yields CDR1 MRHNA and CDR2 SNTAGT. The CDR3 runs to 17 residues. CDR3 sequence (DNA): TGTGCCAGCTCAAATGGAGTAGGACCTTCTGGGGCCAACGTCCTGACTTTC. Amino acid sequence: CASSNGVGPSGANVLTF.

V usage is TRBV6-6 and J usage is TRBJ2-5, with 8 bases identical to TRBD1. CDR3 length: 14 amino acids. Germline V gene data show CDR1 as MNHNY and CDR2 as SVGAGI (reference sequence). J gave up 5 bases and V 7 bases, and 9 bases lay outside the gene matches. The CDR3 loop is CASKTGQGLETQYF. The DNA of the CDR3 is TGTGCCAGCAAAACCGGACAGGGTCTCGAGACCCAGTACTTC.

The V call is TRBV11-2, the J call TRBJ2-5; TRBD2 is a possible D gene (5 bases). The CDR3 has 12 amino acids. Trimming took 6 bases from V and 7 from J, leaving 12 bases between them. The germline V gene encodes CDR1 SGHAT and CDR2 FQNNGV. The CDR3 loop reads CASSPVRGTQYF. Written as DNA, the CDR3 is TGTGCCAGCAGTCCCGTCCGGGGGACCCAGTACTTC. The full variable domain, with the rest looked up from reference TRBV11-2 and TRBJ2-5, is EAGVAQSPRYKIIEKRQSVAFWCNPISGHATLYWYQQILGQGPKLLIQFQNNGVVDDSQLPKDRFSAERLKGVDSTLKIQPAKLEDSAVYLCASSPVRGTQYFGPGTRLLVL.

The V and J genes are TRBV5-1 and TRBJ1-4; TRBD1 might be the D (6 bases). The CDR3 runs 15 residues. Germline loops: CDR1 SGHRS, CDR2 YFSETQ. V was clipped by 0 bases and J by 7 bases, with 13 bases between them. CDR3 nucleotides: TGCGCCAGCAGCTTGGGGCTGGGGGCAGGTGAAAAACTGTTTTTT. The encoded protein is CASSLGLGAGEKLFF.

The chain combines TRBV5-1 with TRBJ2-1; perhaps TRBD2 as D (6 bases). Germline CDR1 reads SGHRS; CDR2 reads YFSETQ. Trimming shortened V by 7 bases and J by 6 bases, and 11 bases separated the two germline ends. The CDR3 is 12 residues long. The CDR3 spells CASCGETNEQFF. The DNA for the CDR3 is TGCGCCAGCTGCGGGGAGACCAATGAGCAGTTCTTC.

The J gene is TRBJ2-6, the V gene TRBV5-1; 8 bases line up with TRBD1. The V segment lost 0 bases and the J segment 0 bases; nucleotides outside the gene matches: 8. The CDR3 extends over 19 amino acids. Germline lookup yields CDR1 SGHRS and CDR2 YFSETQ. CDR3: CASSLVTGVVLSGANVLTF. CDR3 bases: TGCGCCAGCAGCTTGGTGACAGGGGTAGTTCTCTCTGGGGCCAACGTCCTGACTTTC.

DNA of the CDR3: TGTGCCAGCAGTGGGACTAGCGGGGAAAGGGAGCAGTTCTTC. This gives the protein CASSGTSGEREQFF. The chain recombines TRBV6-6 with TRBJ2-1; 13 positions match TRBD2. This CDR3 region has 14 residues. V dropped 5 bases and J dropped 10; count of bases not matched to a gene: 5. Germline V CDR1 and CDR2: MNHNY, SVGAGI (reference sequence).

The chain uses TRBV5-5 and TRBJ1-2, with TRBD1 matching 7 bases. The CDR3 length is 14 residues. Germline V gene sequence: CDR1 SGHKS, CDR2 YYEKEE (reference sequence). V shed 4 bases and J 5 bases; nucleotides not matched to a gene: 8. The CDR3 DNA follows: TGTGCCAGCAGCGACGGGGGGACAGATTATGGCTACACCTTC. Translating gives CASSDGGTDYGYTF. The full variable domain, its missing parts supplied by reference TRBV5-5 and TRBJ1-2, is DAGVTQSPTHLIKTRGQQVTLRCSPISGHKSVSWYQQVLGQGPQFIFQYYEKEERGRGNFPDRFSARQFPNYSSELNVNALLLGDSALYLCASSDGGTDYGYTFGSGTRLTVV.

CDR3 residues: CASRDRGEHNQPQHF. CDR3 in DNA: TGTGCCAGCAGGGACAGGGGAGAACACAATCAGCCCCAGCATTTT. The chain uses TRBV21-1 and TRBJ1-5; the table's D call, TRBD1, was not checked against the DNA. TRBV21-1 is a listed pseudogene. The CDR3 runs to 15 residues.

The gene calls are TRBV5-1 and TRBJ2-1, with a tentative D call TRBD1 (5 bases). V lost 0 bases, J lost 12 bases, and 16 bases lay in between. The CDR3 covers 14 residues. In germline, CDR1 is SGHRS, CDR2 YFSETQ. CDR3 amino acids: CASSLGPLGQGQFF. The CDR3 nucleotides read TGCGCCAGCAGCTTGGGGCCCCTCGGTCAGGGGCAGTTCTTC.

The chain carries TRBV7-8 and TRBJ1-1; D remains unclear. V was cut by 5 bases and J by 1 base, with 11 bases left in between. CDR3 length: 14 residues. CDR1 SGHVS and CDR2 FQNEAQ come from the germline V gene. CDR3 in amino acids: CASSPREWNTEAFF. CDR3 coding DNA: TGTGCCAGCAGCCCCCGGGAGTGGAACACTGAAGCTTTCTTT.

This chain uses TRBV7-2 with TRBJ1-1; the D gene is possibly TRBD1 (5 bases). The CDR3 spans 15 residues. V lost 2 bases, J lost 1 base, and 11 bases lay in between. Looked up from germline, CDR1 is SGHTA and CDR2 is FQGNSA. The CDR3 DNA reads as TGTGCCAGCAGCTTACTTTCAGGGAAGAACACTGAAGCTTTCTTT. This sequence encodes CASSLLSGKNTEAFF.

The chain links TRBV5-6 to TRBJ2-3, with D possibly being TRBD2 (6 bases). CDR3 size: 16 residues. Per germline, CDR1 SGHDT and CDR2 YYEEEE. Trimming took 4 bases from V and 3 from J, leaving 18 bases between them. CDR3 nucleotide sequence: TGTGCCAGCAGCGGGGGGACTTTCTTTGGGACAGATACGCAGTATTTT. Its protein product is CASSGGTFFGTDTQYF.

As concerns this clone: Other DNA sequences of this sample code for an identical CDR3. The chain combines TRBV5-1 with TRBJ1-4; TRBD1 agrees at 9 bases. The germline CDR1 and CDR2 sequences are SGHRS and YFSETQ. This CDR3 is 14 amino acids long. V lost 5 bases, J lost 5 bases, and 4 bases stayed unmatched. The CDR3 protein is CASSPGQGNEKLFF. The CDR3 DNA sequence: TGCGCCAGCAGTCCAGGACAGGGGAATGAAAAACTGTTTTTT. The whole variable domain, filled in from reference TRBV5-1 and TRBJ1-4, reads KAGVTQTPRYLIKTRGQQVTLSCSPISGHRSVSWYQQTPGQGLQFLFEYFSETQRNKGNFPGRFSGRQFSNSRSEMNVSTLELGDSALYLCASSPGQGNEKLFFGSGTQLSVL.

The rearrangement links TRBV5-1 to TRBJ2-7, with D maybe TRBD1 (5 bases). Germline values: CDR1 SGHRS, CDR2 YFSETQ. V dropped 5 bases and J dropped 0 bases, with 12 bases sitting between them. This CDR3 contains 14 residues. CDR3 loop: CASRLQAASYEQYF. In nucleotides, the CDR3 is TGCGCCAGCAGACTACAGGCCGCCTCCTACGAGCAGTACTTC.

V usage is TRBV5-5 and J usage is TRBJ2-5; D is possibly TRBD1 or TRBD2 (6 bases each). In germline, CDR1 is SGHKS, CDR2 YYEKEE (reference sequence). The germline V and J ends were trimmed by 1 base and 1 base, with 14 bases remaining between them. The CDR3 is made up of 16 amino acids. Written as DNA, the CDR3 is TGTGCCAGCAGCTTGCTGTGGGGGGCAACCCAAGAGACCCAGTACTTC. Translated: CASSLLWGATQETQYF.

V gene TRBV30 combines with J gene TRBJ2-7; 8 bases map to TRBD1. Germline CDR1 and CDR2: GTSNPN and SVGIG (reference sequence). The CDR3 runs to 14 residues. J gave up 2 bases and V 5 bases, and 8 bases lay outside the gene matches. CDR3 region: CAWESRQGTYEQYF. The CDR3 DNA reads as TGTGCCTGGGAATCCCGACAGGGGACCTACGAGCAGTACTTC.

This rearrangement joins TRBV5-1 to TRBJ1-4, with 7 bases lining up with TRBD1. The CDR3 has 15 residues. The J segment lost 5 bases and the V segment lost 4 bases, leaving 8 bases of the junction unmatched. Germline V gene lookup returns CDR1 SGHRS and CDR2 YFSETQ. The CDR3 reads CASSLPGQRNEKLFF. In DNA, the CDR3 is TGCGCCAGCAGCCTGCCGGGACAGAGAAATGAAAAACTGTTTTTT. Complete variable domain (other parts from reference TRBV5-1 and TRBJ1-4): KAGVTQTPRYLIKTRGQQVTLSCSPISGHRSVSWYQQTPGQGLQFLFEYFSETQRNKGNFPGRFSGRQFSNSRSEMNVSTLELGDSALYLCASSLPGQRNEKLFFGSGTQLSVL.